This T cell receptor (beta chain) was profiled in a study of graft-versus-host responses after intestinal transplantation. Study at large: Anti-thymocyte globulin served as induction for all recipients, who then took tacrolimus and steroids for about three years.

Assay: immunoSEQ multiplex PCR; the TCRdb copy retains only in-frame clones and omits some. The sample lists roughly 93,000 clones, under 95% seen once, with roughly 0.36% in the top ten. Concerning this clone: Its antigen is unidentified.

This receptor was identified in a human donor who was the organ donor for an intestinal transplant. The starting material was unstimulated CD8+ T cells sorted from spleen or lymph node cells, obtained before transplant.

The CDR3 loop reads CASSVTYEQYF. CDR3 sequence (DNA): TGTGCCAGCAGCGTAACCTACGAGCAGTACTTC. V gene TRBV2 combines with J gene TRBJ2-7; D gene unclear. Between the trimmed V and J ends, which lost 6 bases and 2 bases, there was a span of 5 bases. This CDR3 spans 11 amino acids. Germline V gene lookup returns CDR1 SNHLY and CDR2 FYNNEI.